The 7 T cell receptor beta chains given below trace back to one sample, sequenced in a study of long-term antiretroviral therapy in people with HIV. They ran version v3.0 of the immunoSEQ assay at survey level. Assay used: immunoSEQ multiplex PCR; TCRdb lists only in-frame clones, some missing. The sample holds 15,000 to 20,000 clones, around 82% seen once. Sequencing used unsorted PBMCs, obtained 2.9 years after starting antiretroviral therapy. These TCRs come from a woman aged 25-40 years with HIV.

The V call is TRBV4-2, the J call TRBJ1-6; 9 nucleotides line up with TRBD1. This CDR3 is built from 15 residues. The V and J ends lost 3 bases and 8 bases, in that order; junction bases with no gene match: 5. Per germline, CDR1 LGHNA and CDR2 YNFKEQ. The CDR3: CASSHPGQGDSPLHF. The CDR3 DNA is TGTGCCAGCAGCCACCCGGGACAGGGCGATTCACCCCTCCACTTT.

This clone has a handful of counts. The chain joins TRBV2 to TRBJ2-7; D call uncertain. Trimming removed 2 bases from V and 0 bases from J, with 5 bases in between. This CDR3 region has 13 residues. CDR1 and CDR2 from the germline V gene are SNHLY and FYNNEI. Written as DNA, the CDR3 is TGTGCCAGCAGTGAACCGACCTCCTACGAGCAGTACGTC. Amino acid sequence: CASSEPTSYEQYV.

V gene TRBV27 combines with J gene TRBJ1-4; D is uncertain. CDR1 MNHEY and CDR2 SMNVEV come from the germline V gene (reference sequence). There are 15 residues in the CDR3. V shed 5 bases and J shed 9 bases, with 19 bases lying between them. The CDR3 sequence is CASSVEGGSLKKLFF. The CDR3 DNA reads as TGTGCCAGCAGTGTGGAGGGTGGATCGCTCAAAAAACTGTTTTTT.

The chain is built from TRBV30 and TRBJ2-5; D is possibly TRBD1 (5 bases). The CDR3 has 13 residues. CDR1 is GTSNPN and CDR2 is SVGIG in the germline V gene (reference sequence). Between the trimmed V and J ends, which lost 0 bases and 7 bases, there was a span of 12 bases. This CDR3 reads CAWSVGLTGTQYF. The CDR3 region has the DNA TGTGCCTGGAGTGTAGGCTTAACAGGGACCCAGTACTTC. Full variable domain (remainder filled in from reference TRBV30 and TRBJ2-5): SQTIHQWPATLVQPVGSPLSLECTVEGTSNPNLYWYRQAAGRGLQLLFYSVGIGQISSEVPQNLSASRPQDRQFILSSKKLLLSDSGFYLCAWSVGLTGTQYFGPGTRLLVL.

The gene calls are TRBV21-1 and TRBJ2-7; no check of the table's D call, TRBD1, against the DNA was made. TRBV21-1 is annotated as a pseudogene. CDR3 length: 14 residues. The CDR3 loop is CASSKVYRTLEQYV. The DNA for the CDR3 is TGTGCCAGCAGCAAAGTTTACAGGACACTCGAGCAGTACGTC.

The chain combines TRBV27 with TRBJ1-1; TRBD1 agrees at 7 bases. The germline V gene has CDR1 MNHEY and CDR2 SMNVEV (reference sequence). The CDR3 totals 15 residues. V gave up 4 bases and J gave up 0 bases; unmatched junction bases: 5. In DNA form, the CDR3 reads TGTGCCAGCAGTTCGGGACAGATAGTGAACACTGAAGCTTTCTTT. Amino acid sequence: CASSSGQIVNTEAFF.

The CDR3 sequence: CASSLKVPPNEQFF. CDR3 sequence (DNA): TGTGCCAGCAGCTTAAAGGTCCCCCCCAATGAGCAGTTCTTC. This chain uses TRBV5-4 with TRBJ2-1; D is uncertain. CDR3 length: 14 residues. Germline lookup yields CDR1 SGHNT and CDR2 YYREEE (reference sequence). Trimming removed 2 bases from V and 6 bases from J, with 12 bases in between. The full variable domain, completed using reference TRBV5-4 and TRBJ2-1, is ETGVTQSPTHLIKTRGQQVTLRCSSQSGHNTVSWYQQALGQGPQFIFQYYREEENGRGNFPPRFSGLQFPNYSSELNVNALELDDSALYLCASSLKVPPNEQFFGPGTRLTVL.